A selection of T cell receptor beta chains follows, all from one sample in a study of cytomegalovirus exposure and HLA in healthy donors. Repertoires were generated with immunoSEQ multiplex PCR, while TCRdb's copy carries only in-frame clones and drops some. The repertoire consists of more than 150,000 clones, with around 80% occurring once and the leading ten covering more than 1.4%. The sequenced material came from PBMCs. These receptors originate from a male donor in good health and CMV-seronegative. Each CDR3 is given with its conserved first and last residue. Each record gives: V gene, D gene, J gene, clone size, CDR3 DNA, CDR3 protein. The D gene is left open where the match is weak. Part of the rows lack a size; the others show once, few, many or a class for expanded clones.

TRBV2,NA,TRBJ2-7,NA,TGTGCCACCCAAGGGGTGATCTCAAAGCTGAACTACGAGCAGTACTTC,CATQGVISKLNYEQYF
TRBV5-1,TRBD1,TRBJ2-4,few,TGCGCCAGCAGCCAGGACAGGCCGGAACAAAACATTCAGTACTTC,CASSQDRPEQNIQYF
TRBV15,NA,TRBJ2-6,few,TGTGCCACCAGCGGACCCCGGGACACCACCTCTGGGGCCAACGTCCTGACTTTC,CATSGPRDTTSGANVLTF
TRBV11-2,NA,TRBJ2-1,few,TGTGCCAGCAGCCGAGGGCTAGCCCGCATCTTC,CASSRGLARIF
TRBV4-3,TRBD1,TRBJ1-1,once,TGCGCCAGCAGCCAGGACAGGGGGCCGGGCACTGAAGCTTTCTTT,CASSQDRGPGTEAFF
TRBV5-1,NA,TRBJ1-2,NA,TGCGCCAGCAGCTTGATCACAGGGCATGGCTACACCTTC,CASSLITGHGYTF
TRBV5-1,TRBD1,TRBJ1-1,NA,TGCGCCAGCAGCCCCCCGGCAGGGGGCGACACTGAAGCTTTCTTT,CASSPPAGGDTEAFF
TRBV7-8,TRBD1,TRBJ2-3,few,TGTGCCAGCAGCTCACAGGGGGCTAACACAGATACGCAGTATTTT,CASSSQGANTDTQYF
TRBV7-9,NA,TRBJ1-1,NA,TGTGCCAGCAGCTGGTCAGGGACTGAAGCTTTCTTT,CASSWSGTEAFF
TRBV25-1,TRBD2,TRBJ2-1,NA,TGTGCCAGCAGTGAATATTCTAGACTAGCGGGAGGGAATGAGCAGTTCTTC,CASSEYSRLAGGNEQFF
TRBV12-5,TRBD1,TRBJ1-3,NA,TGTGCTAGTGGTTTGGTATGGATCCGGGACAGGGGCTCTATCTCTGGAAACACCATATATTTT,CASGLVWIRDRGSISGNTIYF
TRBV4-3,TRBD2,TRBJ2-1,NA,TGCGCCAGCAGCCAAGTTCTGGCTCTAGCGGCCACCTACAATGAGCAGTTCTTC,CASSQVLALAATYNEQFF
TRBV11-2,NA,TRBJ2-3,NA,TGTGCCAGCAGCTTTGGCAGTCCAGATACGCAGTATTTT,CASSFGSPDTQYF
TRBV6-1,TRBD2,TRBJ2-7,NA,TGTGCCAGCAGTTCACTAGCGGAGGTCTCCTACGAGCAGTACTTC,CASSSLAEVSYEQYF
TRBV4-3,NA,TRBJ2-2,NA,TGCGCCAGCAGCCAACGGCCCAACGGAGGGGCCGGGGAGCTGTTTTTT,CASSQRPNGGAGELFF
TRBV13,TRBD2,TRBJ2-7,NA,TGTGCCAGCAGCAAAAAAGGGACTAGCGGGACCTACGAGCAGTACTTC,CASSKKGTSGTYEQYF
TRBV5-1,NA,TRBJ2-1,NA,TGCGCCAGCAGCTGGGGCGGCCCGAAATCCAATGAGCAGTTCTTC,CASSWGGPKSNEQFF